These 2 T cell receptor beta chains were sequenced from one sample in a study of regulatory T cells in long-lasting Graves disease. Time point meaning: newly diagnosed GD, antithyroid drugs for less than 3 months. Extracted RNA from PBMCs served as the source of the TCR library. TCR beta libraries were built with iRepertoire HTBI primers and Arm-PCR of CDR3 regions. TCRdb used MiXCR to reprocess the multiplex PCR reads, holding one entry per CDR3 protein. The repertoire holds 450,000 to 600,000 distinct CDR3 sequences, with less than 15% as singletons. These data were likewise used in another study, on T cells in Graves' hyperthyroidism and ophthalmopathy.

The material sequenced was peripheral blood mononuclear cells (PBMCs), taken at new diagnosis, from a patient treated with antithyroid drugs. These receptors came from a man in his thirties or forties with Graves disease.

At least ten counts were recorded for this clonotype. Germline and junction disagree at one end, which may indicate a read error. The chain links TRBV5-1 to TRBJ2-1; D is uncertain. The CDR3 has 15 amino acids. Germline CDR1 reads SGHRS; CDR2 reads YFSETQ. CDR3 sequence reads: CASSLVPWAADEQFF. The CDR3 nucleotides are TGTGCCAGCAGCTTAGTACCCTGGGCAGCTGATGAGCAGTTCTTC.

This clonotype showed up many times. The V and J genes are TRBV6-2 or TRBV6-3 and TRBJ2-7; D is perhaps TRBD2 (6 bases). This CDR3 has 15 residues. From germline, CDR1 is MNHEY and CDR2 SVGEGT. V dropped 5 bases and J dropped 0 bases, with 14 bases sitting between them. The CDR3 DNA follows: TGTGCCAGCAGTACCCCCGGGACTTTCTCCTACGAGCAGTACTTC. Its protein product is CASSTPGTFSYEQYF.